A selection of T cell receptor beta chains follows, all from one sample in a study of blood T cells in healthy people across ages. Each CDR3 protein is one row after TCRdb ran MiXCR on the 5' RACE reads. The table lists hundreds of thousands of distinct CDR3 sequences, about 27% of them singletons. The same data also went into a second study, on T cells of mothers and their children.

Sequenced material: blood. These receptors all stem from a boy between 2 and 10 years old in good health. The conserved cysteine and the conserved F or W are not part of the CDR3 here. D genes are given only for firm matches.

d_call j_call v_call cdr3_aa
- TRBJ2-1 TRBV28 ASMPDRNERF
- TRBJ1-1 TRBV9 ASSVDGGRTEAF
- TRBJ2-5 TRBV11-2 ASSSWTDQETQY
- TRBJ1-1 TRBV21-1 ASSKEYREVERTKTEAF
- TRBJ1-1 TRBV6-1 ASSPRTGVNTEAC
TRBD2 TRBJ2-1 TRBV4-3 ASSQDGSGAGGEQF
- TRBJ2-2 TRBV10-3 AISESSWGTGELF
- TRBJ2-5 TRBV3-1 ASSRRPASRETQY
TRBD2 TRBJ2-1 TRBV2 ASSESRLAGHNEQF
- - TRBV27 ASSPLDTQETQY
- TRBJ1-6 TRBV7-6 ASSATHTAVGSPLH
- - TRBV6-1 ASSAAGGGLGYNEQF
- TRBJ2-3 TRBV7-9 ASSHLADTQY
TRBD2 - TRBV7-2 ASSITQGLAVRVEQF
- TRBJ2-5 TRBV7-3 ASSLERGQETQY
TRBD1 TRBJ1-2 TRBV6-6 ASTEAGQGYDGYT
- TRBJ2-7 TRBV28 ASNLRDPYEQY
TRBD1 TRBJ2-5 TRBV10-3 AIKSGTANNQETQY
- TRBJ2-5 TRBV7-9 ASSLATGRETQY
- - TRBV27 ASMRGWNNEQF
TRBD1 TRBJ1-2 TRBV5-1 ASSLGQGGYGYT
TRBD2 TRBJ2-3 TRBV9 ASSVSGSGSTDTQY
- TRBJ2-2 TRBV7-3 ASRQGETGELF
TRBD1 TRBJ1-4 TRBV25-1 ASSDRGLPRGPEEKLF
- TRBJ2-1 TRBV12-3/TRBV12-4 ASSPWVEDNEQF
- TRBJ2-5 TRBV20-1 SARGNRGETQY
- TRBJ2-5 TRBV19 ASSTGRWETQY
- TRBJ2-5 TRBV3-1 ASSRPGWGQETQY
- - TRBV20-1 SAREGGAGYYNEQF
TRBD2 TRBJ2-5 TRBV3-1 ASSGLAGQETQY
- TRBJ2-3 TRBV12-3/TRBV12-4 ASNVQGGPGSDTQY
- TRBJ2-3 TRBV15 ATSRAFNTDTQY
TRBD1 TRBJ2-1 TRBV6-2/TRBV6-3 ASSYSRQGYNEQF
- TRBJ2-5 TRBV20-1 SAWGRSGETQY
- TRBJ2-5 TRBV6-6 ASSYSFQGTRETQY
- TRBJ2-1 TRBV9 ASSVGSTYNEQF
TRBD2 TRBJ2-3 TRBV12-5 ASGLVPASGFTDTQY
- TRBJ2-1 TRBV19 ASSIFSVGEQF
- TRBJ2-5 TRBV30 AWGSYQETQY
- TRBJ1-4 TRBV12-3/TRBV12-4 ASIRDWGGRANEKLF
- TRBJ1-5 TRBV29-1 SVEDGDNQPQH
TRBD2 - TRBV29-1 SVGLAGLNEQF
TRBD1 TRBJ1-6 TRBV15 ATSRRDRNSPLH
- TRBJ2-7 TRBV29-1 SVEDRASYEQY
- TRBJ1-2 TRBV3-1 ASSPSDGSYGYT
TRBD1 TRBJ2-2 TRBV20-1 SAGGQGSTGELF
TRBD2 TRBJ2-5 TRBV10-2 ASSYSGRTKETQY
TRBD2 TRBJ2-5 TRBV27 ASSLRGGRAYQETQY
- TRBJ1-2 TRBV14 ASSQDLGAQGGYT
TRBD1 TRBJ2-3 TRBV24-1 ATSDPTGGLDTQY
- TRBJ2-7 TRBV10-3 AISDRGEQY
- TRBJ2-6 TRBV27 ASSSDSLGYAGANVLT
TRBD1 TRBJ2-3 TRBV7-2 ASSPGTGIGTDTQY
TRBD1 TRBJ2-5 TRBV14 ASSLRQGRETQY
- TRBJ2-4 TRBV20-1 SARTGSHSKNIQY
TRBD2 TRBJ2-1 TRBV2 ASSELAGNEQF
- TRBJ2-5 TRBV6-6 ASSYHRGSQY
TRBD1 - TRBV5-1 ASSAGQASSYEQY